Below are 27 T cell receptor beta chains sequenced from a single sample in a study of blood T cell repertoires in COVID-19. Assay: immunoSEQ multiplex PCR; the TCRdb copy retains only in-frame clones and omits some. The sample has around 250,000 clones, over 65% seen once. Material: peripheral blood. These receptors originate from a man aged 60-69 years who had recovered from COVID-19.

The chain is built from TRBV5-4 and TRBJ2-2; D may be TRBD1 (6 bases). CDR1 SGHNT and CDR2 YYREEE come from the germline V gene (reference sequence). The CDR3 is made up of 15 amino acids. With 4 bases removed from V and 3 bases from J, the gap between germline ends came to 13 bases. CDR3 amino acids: CASSHADRDTGELFF. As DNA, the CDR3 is TGTGCCAGCAGCCACGCGGACAGAGACACCGGGGAGCTGTTTTTT.

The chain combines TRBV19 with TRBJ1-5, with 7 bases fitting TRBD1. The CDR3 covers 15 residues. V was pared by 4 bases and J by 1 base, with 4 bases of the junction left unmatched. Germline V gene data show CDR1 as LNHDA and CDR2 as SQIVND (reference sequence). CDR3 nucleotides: TGTGCCAGTAGTACCCAGGGGGTAAGCAATCAGCCCCAGCATTTT. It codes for CASSTQGVSNQPQHF.

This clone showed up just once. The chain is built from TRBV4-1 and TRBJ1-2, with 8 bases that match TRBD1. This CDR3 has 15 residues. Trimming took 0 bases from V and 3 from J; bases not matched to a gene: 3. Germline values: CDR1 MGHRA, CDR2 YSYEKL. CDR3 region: CASSQDQGAHYGYTF. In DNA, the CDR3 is TGCGCCAGCAGCCAAGATCAGGGGGCCCACTATGGCTACACCTTC.

The CDR3 DNA sequence: TGTGCCAGCTCACCCCAAGAAACCCGACTAGACACTAGCACAGATACGCAGTATTTT. It encodes CASSPQETRLDTSTDTQYF. The chain couples TRBV18 to TRBJ2-3; D might be TRBD2 (6 bases). The germline CDR1 and CDR2 sequences are KGHSH and LQKENI. V lost 3 bases and J 0 bases, leaving 22 bases between the germline ends. The CDR3 runs to 19 residues.

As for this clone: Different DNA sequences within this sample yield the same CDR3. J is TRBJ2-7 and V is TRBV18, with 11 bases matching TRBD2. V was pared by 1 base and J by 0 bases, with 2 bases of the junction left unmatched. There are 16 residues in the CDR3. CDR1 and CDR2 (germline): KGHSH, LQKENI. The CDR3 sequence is CASSPQTSGSSYEQYF. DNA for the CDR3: TGTGCCAGCTCACCACAAACTAGCGGGAGCTCCTACGAGCAGTACTTC.

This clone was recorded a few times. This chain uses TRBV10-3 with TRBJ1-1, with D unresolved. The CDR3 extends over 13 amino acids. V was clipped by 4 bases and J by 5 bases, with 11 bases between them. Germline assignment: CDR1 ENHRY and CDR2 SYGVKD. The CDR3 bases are TGTGCCATCAGTGTTCATGAGGGTACTGAAGCTTTCTTT. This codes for CAISVHEGTEAFF.

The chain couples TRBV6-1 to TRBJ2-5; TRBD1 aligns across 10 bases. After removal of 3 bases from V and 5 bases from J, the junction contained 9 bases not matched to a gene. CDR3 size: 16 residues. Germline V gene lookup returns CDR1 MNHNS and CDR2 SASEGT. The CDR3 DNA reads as TGTGCCAGCAGTGACGTCGACAGGGGGCGTGGGGAGACCCAGTACTTC. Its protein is CASSDVDRGRGETQYF.

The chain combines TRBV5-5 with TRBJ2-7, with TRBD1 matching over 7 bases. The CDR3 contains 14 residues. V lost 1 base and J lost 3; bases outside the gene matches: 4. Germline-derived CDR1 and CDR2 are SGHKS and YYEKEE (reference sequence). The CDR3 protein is CASSLLDRNYEQYF. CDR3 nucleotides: TGTGCCAGCAGCTTGCTGGACAGGAACTACGAGCAGTACTTC. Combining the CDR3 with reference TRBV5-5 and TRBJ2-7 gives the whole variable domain DAGVTQSPTHLIKTRGQQVTLRCSPISGHKSVSWYQQVLGQGPQFIFQYYEKEERGRGNFPDRFSARQFPNYSSELNVNALLLGDSALYLCASSLLDRNYEQYFGPGTRLTVT.

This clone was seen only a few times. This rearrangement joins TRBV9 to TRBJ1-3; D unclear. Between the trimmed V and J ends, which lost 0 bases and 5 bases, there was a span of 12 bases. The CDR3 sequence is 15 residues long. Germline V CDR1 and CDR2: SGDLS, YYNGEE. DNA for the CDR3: TGTGCCAGCAGCGTAGGAGGGTCGGCCAGAAACACCATATATTTT. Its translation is CASSVGGSARNTIYF.

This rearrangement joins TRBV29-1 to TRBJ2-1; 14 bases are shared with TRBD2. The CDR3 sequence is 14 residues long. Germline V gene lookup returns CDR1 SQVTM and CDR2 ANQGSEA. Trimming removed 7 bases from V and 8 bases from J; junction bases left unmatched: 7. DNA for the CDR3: TGCAGCGGCGCGACTAGCGGGAGGGTCGATGAGCAGTTCTTC. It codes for CSGATSGRVDEQFF.

The CDR3 coding sequence is TGTGCCAGCAGCCCCCCTGGGACAGGGGCTGGTGGAAACACCATATATTTT. This sequence encodes CASSPPGTGAGGNTIYF. The chain recombines TRBV28 with TRBJ1-3, with 10 nucleotides matching TRBD1. CDR1 is MDHEN and CDR2 is SYDVKM in the germline V gene. The CDR3 spans 17 residues. The junction had 11 bases not matched to a gene; V was cut back by 6 bases and J by 3 bases.

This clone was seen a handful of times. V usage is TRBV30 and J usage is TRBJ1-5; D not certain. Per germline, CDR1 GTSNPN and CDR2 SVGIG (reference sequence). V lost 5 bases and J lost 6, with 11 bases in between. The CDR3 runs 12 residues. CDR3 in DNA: TGTGCCTGGTCCCATGGGAGTCAGCCCCAGCATTTT. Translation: CAWSHGSQPQHF.

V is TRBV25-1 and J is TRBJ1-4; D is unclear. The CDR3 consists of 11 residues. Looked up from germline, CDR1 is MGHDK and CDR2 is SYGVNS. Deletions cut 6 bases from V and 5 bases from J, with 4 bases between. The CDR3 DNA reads TGTGCCAGCAGGGCAAATGAAAAACTGTTTTTT. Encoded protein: CASRANEKLFF.

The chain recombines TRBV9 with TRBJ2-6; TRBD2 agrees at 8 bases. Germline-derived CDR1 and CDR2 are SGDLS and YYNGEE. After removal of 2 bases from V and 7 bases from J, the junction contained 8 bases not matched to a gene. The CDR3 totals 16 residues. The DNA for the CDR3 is TGTGCCAGCAGCGTGGACTTAGCGGGACTTGCCAACGTCCTGACTTTC. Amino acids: CASSVDLAGLANVLTF.

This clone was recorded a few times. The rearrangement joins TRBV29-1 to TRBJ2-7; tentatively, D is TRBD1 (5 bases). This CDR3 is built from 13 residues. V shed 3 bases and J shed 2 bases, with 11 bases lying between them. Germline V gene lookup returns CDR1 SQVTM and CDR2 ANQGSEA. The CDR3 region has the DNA TGCAGCGTTGATCCCAAGGGGACCTACGAGCAGTACTTC. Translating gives CSVDPKGTYEQYF.

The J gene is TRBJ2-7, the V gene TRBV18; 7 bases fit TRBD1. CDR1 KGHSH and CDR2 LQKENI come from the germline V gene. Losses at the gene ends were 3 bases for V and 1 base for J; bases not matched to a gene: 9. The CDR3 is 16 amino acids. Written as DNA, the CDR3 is TGTGCCAGCTCACCGGTACCGGGACAGAGTTCCTACGAGCAGTACTTC. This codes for CASSPVPGQSSYEQYF. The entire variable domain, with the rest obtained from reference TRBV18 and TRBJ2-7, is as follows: NAGVMQNPRHLVRRRGQEARLRCSPMKGHSHVYWYRQLPEEGLKFMVYLQKENIIDESGMPKERFSAEFPKEGPSILRIQQVVRGDSAAYFCASSPVPGQSSYEQYFGPGTRLTVT.

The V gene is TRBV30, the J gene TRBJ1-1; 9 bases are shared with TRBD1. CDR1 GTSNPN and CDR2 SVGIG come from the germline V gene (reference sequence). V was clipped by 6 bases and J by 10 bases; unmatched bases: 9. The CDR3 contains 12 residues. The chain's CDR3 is CACIRTGAIAFF. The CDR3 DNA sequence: TGTGCCTGCATACGGACAGGGGCAATAGCTTTCTTT.

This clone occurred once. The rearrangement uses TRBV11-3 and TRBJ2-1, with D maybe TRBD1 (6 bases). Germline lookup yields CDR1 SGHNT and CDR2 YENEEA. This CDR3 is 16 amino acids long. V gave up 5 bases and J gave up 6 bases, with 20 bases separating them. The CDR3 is CASSPRGQTRFNEQFF. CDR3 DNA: TGTGCCAGCAGCCCCAGGGGCCAAACTAGGTTCAATGAGCAGTTCTTC. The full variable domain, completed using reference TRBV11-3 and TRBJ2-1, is EAGVVQSPRYKIIEKKQPVAFWCNPISGHNTLYWYLQNLGQGPELLIRYENEEAVDDSQLPKDRFSAERLKGVDSTLKIQPAELGDSAVYLCASSPRGQTRFNEQFFGPGTRLTVL.

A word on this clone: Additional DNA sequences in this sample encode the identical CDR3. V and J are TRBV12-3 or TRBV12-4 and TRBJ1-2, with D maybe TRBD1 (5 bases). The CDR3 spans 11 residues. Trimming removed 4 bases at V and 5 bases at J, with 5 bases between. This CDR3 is CASSSGYGYTF. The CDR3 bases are TGTGCCAGCAGTTCAGGGTATGGCTACACCTTC.

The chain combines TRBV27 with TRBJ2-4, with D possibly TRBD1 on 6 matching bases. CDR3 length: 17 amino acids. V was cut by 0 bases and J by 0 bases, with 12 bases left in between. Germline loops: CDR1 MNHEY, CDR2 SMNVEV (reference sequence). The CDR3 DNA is TGTGCCAGCAGTTTATCGCGTGACAGGCTAGCCAAAAACATTCAGTACTTC. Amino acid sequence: CASSLSRDRLAKNIQYF.

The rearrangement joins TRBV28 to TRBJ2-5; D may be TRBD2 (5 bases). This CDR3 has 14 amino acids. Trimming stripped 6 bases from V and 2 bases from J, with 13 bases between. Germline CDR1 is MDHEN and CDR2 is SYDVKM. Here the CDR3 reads CASRGVGRQETQYF. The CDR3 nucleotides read TGTGCCAGCAGGGGAGTTGGGCGGCAAGAGACCCAGTACTTC.

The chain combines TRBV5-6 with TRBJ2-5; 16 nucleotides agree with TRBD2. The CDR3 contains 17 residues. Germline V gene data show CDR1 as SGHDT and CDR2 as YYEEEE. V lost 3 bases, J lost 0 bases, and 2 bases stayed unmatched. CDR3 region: CASSWGLAGGYQETQYF. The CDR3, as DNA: TGTGCCAGCAGCTGGGGACTAGCGGGGGGGTACCAAGAGACCCAGTACTTC.

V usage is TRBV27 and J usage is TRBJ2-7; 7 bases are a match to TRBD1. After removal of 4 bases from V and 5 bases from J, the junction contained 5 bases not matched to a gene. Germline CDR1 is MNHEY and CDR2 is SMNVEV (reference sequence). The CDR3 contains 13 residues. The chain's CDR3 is CASSSRTGDEQYF. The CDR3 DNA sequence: TGTGCCAGCAGTTCCAGAACAGGGGACGAGCAGTACTTC.

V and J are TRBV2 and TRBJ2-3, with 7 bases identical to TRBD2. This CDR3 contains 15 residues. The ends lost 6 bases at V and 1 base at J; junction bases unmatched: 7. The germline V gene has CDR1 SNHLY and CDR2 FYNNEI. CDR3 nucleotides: TGTGCCAGCAGCGGGACTAATTTTGGCACAGATACGCAGTATTTT. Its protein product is CASSGTNFGTDTQYF.

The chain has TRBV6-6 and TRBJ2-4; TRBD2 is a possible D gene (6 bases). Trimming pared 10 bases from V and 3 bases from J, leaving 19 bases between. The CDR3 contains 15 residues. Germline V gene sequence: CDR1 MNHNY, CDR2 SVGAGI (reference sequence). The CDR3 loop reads CAIQPREEGKNIQYF. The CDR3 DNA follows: TGTGCCATCCAACCCCGAGAGGAGGGCAAAAACATTCAGTACTTC.

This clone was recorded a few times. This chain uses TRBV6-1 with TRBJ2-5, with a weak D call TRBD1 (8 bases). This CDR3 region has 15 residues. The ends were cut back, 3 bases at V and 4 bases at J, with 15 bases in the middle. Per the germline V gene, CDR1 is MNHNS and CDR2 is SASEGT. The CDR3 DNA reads TGTGCCAGCAGTGATACAGGGGGGGACTTAGAGACCCAGTACTTC. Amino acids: CASSDTGGDLETQYF.

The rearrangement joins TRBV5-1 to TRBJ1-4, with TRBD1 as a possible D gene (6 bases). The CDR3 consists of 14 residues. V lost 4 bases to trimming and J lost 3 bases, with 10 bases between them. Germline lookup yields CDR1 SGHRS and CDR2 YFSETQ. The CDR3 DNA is TGCGCCAGCAGCGGGGGACACTCTAATGAAAAACTGTTTTTT. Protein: CASSGGHSNEKLFF.